A single sample gave rise to the 26 T cell receptor beta chains below, sequenced in a study of shared clonotypes between healthy human individuals. Method: immunoSEQ multiplex PCR; TCRdb's copy keeps in-frame clones and lacks some. This table has 2 million or so clones, 95% appearing once. The specimen sequenced was naive CD4+ T cells sorted from blood. Noted subset: CD45RA+ positively selected. The receptors come from a man aged 18-30 years in good health.

The chain couples TRBV2 to TRBJ2-6; D might be TRBD2 (5 bases). CDR1 and CDR2 from the germline V gene are SNHLY and FYNNEI. The length of the CDR3 is 15 residues. The V end lost 7 bases, the J end lost 3 bases, and 13 bases lay between the germline ends. The CDR3 nucleotides read TGTGCCAGCACCGAGGGAGCACTTGGGGCCAACGTCCTGACTTTC. Residues: CASTEGALGANVLTF.

V is TRBV9 and J is TRBJ2-2; D remains ambiguous. Deletions cut 4 bases from V and 0 bases from J, with 10 bases between. Germline-derived CDR1 and CDR2 are SGDLS and YYNGEE. CDR3 length: 15 amino acids. The CDR3 DNA follows: TGTGCCAGCAGCCCTACGAGCGCGAACACCGGGGAGCTGTTTTTT. Amino acid sequence: CASSPTSANTGELFF. Full variable domain (outside the CDR3, taken from reference TRBV9 and TRBJ2-2): DSGVTQTPKHLITATGQRVTLRCSPRSGDLSVYWYQQSLDQGLQFLIQYYNGEERAKGNILERFSAQQFPDLHSELNLSSLELGDSALYFCASSPTSANTGELFFGEGSRLTVL.

A word on this clone: The same CDR3 is also encoded by other DNA sequences in this sample. This chain joins TRBV13 and TRBJ1-2; TRBD1 might be the D (5 bases). Germline loops: CDR1 PRHDT, CDR2 FYEKMQ (reference sequence). The CDR3 is 13 amino acids. With 2 bases removed from V and 4 bases from J, the gap between germline ends came to 8 bases. CDR3 amino acids: CASSLTGSYGYTF. CDR3 bases: TGTGCCAGCAGCTTAACAGGATCCTATGGCTACACCTTC.

The chain recombines TRBV4-3 with TRBJ2-1, with 12 bases fitting TRBD2. CDR1 LGHNA and CDR2 YSLEER come from the germline V gene. The CDR3 covers 18 residues. Trimming removed 1 base from V and 1 base from J; junction bases left unmatched: 5. DNA for the CDR3: TGCGCCAGCAGCCAAGGGGGGACTAGCGGGTGGTCCTACAATGAGCAGTTCTTC. Protein sequence: CASSQGGTSGWSYNEQFF.

In its sample, this clone was seen once. The junction departs from germline at one end; a sequencing error may be responsible. The gene calls are TRBV2 and TRBJ1-2; D is unclear. CDR3 length equals 13 residues. Germline V CDR1 and CDR2: SNHLY, FYNNEI. This CDR3 is CASTDLLRALQIF. CDR3 sequence (DNA): TGTGCCAGCACTGATTTGCTAAGGGCGCTTCAAATCTTC. The complete variable domain, with remaining parts taken from reference TRBV2 and TRBJ1-2, reads EPEVTQTPSHQVTQMGQEVILRCVPISNHLYFYWYRQILGQKVEFLVSFYNNEISEKSEIFDDQFSVERPDGSNFTLKIRSTKLEDSAMYFCASTDLLRALQIFGSGTRLTVV.

On this clone itself: In the same sample, other DNA sequences code for this CDR3. This chain connects TRBV30 to TRBJ1-1; D may be TRBD1 (6 bases). The CDR3 sequence is 13 residues long. The V end lost 4 bases, the J end lost 2 bases, and 11 bases lay between the germline ends. Germline V lookup: CDR1 GTSNPN, CDR2 SVGIG (reference sequence). This CDR3 reads CAWKGTPNTEAFF. CDR3 nucleotides: TGTGCCTGGAAGGGGACACCTAACACTGAAGCTTTCTTT.

The chain carries TRBV5-1 and TRBJ2-7; 10 nucleotides align to TRBD2. The CDR3 is made up of 15 amino acids. Germline-derived CDR1 and CDR2 are SGHRS and YFSETQ. V was pared by 4 bases and J by 3 bases, with 7 bases of the junction left unmatched. The DNA for the CDR3 is TGCGCCAGCAGCCCCAGGACTAGCGGTTACTACGAGCAGTACTTC. It translates to CASSPRTSGYYEQYF.

With regard to this clone: Other nucleotide sequences from this sample produce the same CDR3. The chain carries TRBV30 and TRBJ2-6; D perhaps matches TRBD1 (6 bases). The V and J ends lost 0 bases and 4 bases respectively, with 10 bases between them. Germline V lookup: CDR1 GTSNPN, CDR2 SVGIG (reference sequence). CDR3 length: 15 amino acids. CDR3 region: CAWSVGGSGANVLTF. CDR3 DNA: TGTGCCTGGAGTGTTGGGGGCTCCGGGGCCAACGTCCTGACTTTC.

This clone occurred once. The J gene is TRBJ2-3, the V gene TRBV19; TRBD1 agrees at 8 bases. The trim removed 5 bases at V and 2 bases at J, leaving 6 bases unmatched. CDR1 is LNHDA and CDR2 is SQIVND in the germline V gene (reference sequence). The length of the CDR3 is 15 residues. This CDR3 reads CASSPGQGYTDTQYF. The CDR3 nucleotides are TGTGCCAGTAGTCCCGGACAGGGATACACAGATACGCAGTATTTT.

The CDR3 region is CAWKQQGGAPLHF. CDR3 nucleotides: TGTGCCTGGAAACAGCAAGGGGGGGCACCCCTCCACTTT. This rearrangement joins TRBV30 to TRBJ1-6; D is perhaps TRBD1 (6 bases). The CDR3 contains 13 residues. V lost 4 bases and J 11 bases, leaving 15 bases between the germline ends. Per the germline V gene, CDR1 is GTSNPN and CDR2 is SVGIG (reference sequence).

This rearrangement joins TRBV28 to TRBJ1-2; TRBD1 agrees at 8 bases. The junction had 12 bases not matched to a gene; V was cut back by 8 bases and J by 4 bases. Germline V gene lookup returns CDR1 MDHEN and CDR2 SYDVKM. This CDR3 is 15 amino acids long. Written as DNA, the CDR3 is TGTGCCAGCTCACTACAGACAGGGACAGGCTATGGCTACACCTTC. Protein: CASSLQTGTGYGYTF.

V usage is TRBV30 and J usage is TRBJ1-5, with 9 bases fitting TRBD1. The germline CDR1 and CDR2 sequences are GTSNPN and SVGIG (reference sequence). The J segment lost 5 bases and the V segment lost 2 bases, leaving 7 bases of the junction unmatched. The CDR3 spans 15 residues. This chain's CDR3 is CAWSPTGGADQPQHF. The CDR3 DNA is TGTGCCTGGAGTCCGACAGGGGGGGCGGATCAGCCCCAGCATTTT.

This clone was counted a single time. The V and J genes are TRBV2 and TRBJ2-1; D unresolved. CDR3 size: 12 residues. Germline lookup yields CDR1 SNHLY and CDR2 FYNNEI. V lost 6 bases, J lost 3 bases, and 6 bases lay in between. The CDR3 protein is CASRVSYNEQFF. CDR3 bases: TGTGCCAGCAGGGTCAGCTACAATGAGCAGTTCTTC.

This clone was detected only once. The V call is TRBV10-3, the J call TRBJ2-7; 8 positions match TRBD2. Germline-derived CDR1 and CDR2 are ENHRY and SYGVKD. Losses at the gene ends were 7 bases for V and 5 bases for J; bases not matched to a gene: 13. This CDR3 contains 15 residues. The CDR3, as DNA: TGTGCCATCACTACGGCGGGAGGCCCTGCAAACGAGCAGTACTTC. As protein: CAITTAGGPANEQYF.

The chain combines TRBV6-1 with TRBJ2-2; no firm D call. Germline CDR1 and CDR2: MNHNS and SASEGT. There are 14 residues in the CDR3. The V and J ends lost 10 bases and 3 bases respectively, with 15 bases between them. CDR3 nucleotide sequence: TGTGCCATAACCCTACAAGTTTACACCGGGGAGCTGTTTTTT. It specifies CAITLQVYTGELFF.

The chain recombines TRBV6-6 with TRBJ1-5, with 7 bases aligning to TRBD1. The CDR3 loop spans 16 amino acids. The V and J ends lost 7 bases and 3 bases, in that order; junction bases with no gene match: 12. Germline-derived CDR1 and CDR2 are MNHNY and SVGAGI (reference sequence). The CDR3 DNA reads as TGTGCCAGCACCAAACCGGGGACAGACCACAATCAGCCCCAGCATTTT. Protein product: CASTKPGTDHNQPQHF.

This chain uses TRBV5-4 with TRBJ2-3; D is unresolved. The CDR3 extends over 13 amino acids. Germline V gene lookup returns CDR1 SGHNT and CDR2 YYREEE (reference sequence). Trimming took 6 bases from V and 3 from J, leaving 11 bases between them. The chain's CDR3 is CASTIARTDTQYF. The CDR3 DNA reads TGTGCCAGCACCATAGCACGGACAGATACGCAGTATTTT.

Points on this clone: Other nucleotide sequences in the sample specify the same CDR3. The chain joins TRBV6-1 to TRBJ2-7, with 8 bases fitting TRBD1. Trimming cost V 6 bases and J 3 bases; bases outside gene matches: 4. This CDR3 is built from 13 residues. Looked up from germline, CDR1 is MNHNS and CDR2 is SASEGT. In DNA, the CDR3 is TGTGCCAGCAGCGACAGGGGTTACTACGAGCAGTACTTC. Its translation is CASSDRGYYEQYF.

V and J are TRBV6-5 and TRBJ1-2, with TRBD1 identical over 8 bases. This CDR3 region has 14 residues. Germline trimming cut 0 bases from V and 7 bases from J; bases unmatched to any gene: 4. Germline V lookup: CDR1 MNHEY, CDR2 SVGAGI. The CDR3 region has the DNA TGTGCCAGCAGTTACTCCGGACAGGGTTTTGGCTACACCTTC. It translates to CASSYSGQGFGYTF.

This chain joins TRBV5-1 and TRBJ2-3, with a possible D match to TRBD2 (5 bases). The germline CDR1 and CDR2 sequences are SGHRS and YFSETQ. V dropped 0 bases and J dropped 6 bases, with 8 bases sitting between them. The CDR3 consists of 13 residues. This CDR3 is CASSLGGEDTQYF. The CDR3 nucleotides are TGCGCCAGCAGCTTGGGTGGGGAGGATACGCAGTATTTT.

Here the CDR3 reads CASRPGLLVSPLHF. The CDR3 DNA follows: TGTGCCAGCAGGCCGGGCCTACTTGTTTCACCCCTCCACTTT. The chain is built from TRBV6-5 and TRBJ1-6; no reliable D call. The CDR3 spans 14 residues. The ends were cut back, 6 bases at V and 9 bases at J, with 15 bases in the middle. Germline assignment: CDR1 MNHEY and CDR2 SVGAGI.

This sequence joins TRBV10-1 and TRBJ1-3, with D possibly TRBD1 on 6 matching bases. The CDR3 totals 15 residues. Trimming stripped 2 bases from V and 5 bases from J, with 13 bases between. Germline V CDR1 and CDR2: WNHNN, SYGVQD (reference sequence). The CDR3 nucleotides are TGCGCCAGCAGTGAGCGTTGCCAGGGGAGAAACACCATATATTTT. Encoded protein: CASSERCQGRNTIYF.

This sequence joins TRBV5-8 and TRBJ2-7, with D perhaps matching TRBD2 (5 bases). Deletions cut 0 bases from V and 1 base from J, with 14 bases between. This CDR3 spans 16 amino acids. From germline, CDR1 is SGHTS and CDR2 YDEGEE. The chain's CDR3 is CASSLGSGSFSYEQYF. Written as DNA, the CDR3 is TGTGCCAGCAGCTTGGGGAGCGGAAGCTTTTCCTACGAGCAGTACTTC.

CDR3 protein: CASSEGSGRTQPQHF. The CDR3 coding sequence is TGTGCCAGCAGTGAGGGTTCCGGCAGGACTCAGCCCCAGCATTTT. The rearrangement links TRBV2 to TRBJ1-5; the D is unclear. Germline assignment: CDR1 SNHLY and CDR2 FYNNEI. Trimming cost V 3 bases and J 6 bases, with 15 bases left between them. The CDR3 is made up of 15 amino acids.

The V and J genes are TRBV30 and TRBJ2-7, with 15 bases fitting TRBD2. This CDR3 has 16 residues. V dropped 2 bases and J dropped 2; count of bases not matched to a gene: 4. Germline CDR1 is GTSNPN and CDR2 is SVGIG (reference sequence). CDR3 amino acids: CAWSLGLAGGAYEQYF. For the CDR3, the DNA is TGTGCCTGGAGTCTGGGACTAGCGGGAGGAGCCTACGAGCAGTACTTC.

V is TRBV29-1 and J is TRBJ2-7; 13 nucleotides align to TRBD2. CDR3 size: 15 residues. The ends lost 4 bases at V and 6 bases at J; junction bases unmatched: 9. Germline V CDR1 and CDR2: SQVTM, ANQGSEA. CDR3 DNA sequence: TGCAGCGTTGGCGGGACTAGCGGGATCCAAAGCGAGCAGTACTTC. It codes for CSVGGTSGIQSEQYF.